Given below is one T cell receptor (beta chain) in context. This entry belongs to a study of CD8 T cells in Susac syndrome. The CDR3 sequence is 13 residues long. Trimming took off 8 bases at V and 5 bases at J, with 16 bases between the two ends. Germline V CDR1 and CDR2: SNHLY, FYNNEI. Reverse transcription of roughly 0.5 to 1 ug RNA was carried out with random hexamers. MiXCR was run by TCRdb on the immunoSEQ multiplex PCR reads, yielding one entry per CDR3 protein. The sample lists a few hundred thousand distinct CDR3 sequences, 85% seen once, with 0.11% in the top ten. V is TRBV2 and J is TRBJ2-7, with D perhaps TRBD1 (6 bases). Sequenced material: CD8+ T cells from PBMCs. The TCR comes from a human donor with multiple sclerosis. CDR3 residues: CASLPRGGNEQYF. DNA of the CDR3: TGTGCCAGCCTACCCAGGGGCGGTAACGAGCAGTACTTC.